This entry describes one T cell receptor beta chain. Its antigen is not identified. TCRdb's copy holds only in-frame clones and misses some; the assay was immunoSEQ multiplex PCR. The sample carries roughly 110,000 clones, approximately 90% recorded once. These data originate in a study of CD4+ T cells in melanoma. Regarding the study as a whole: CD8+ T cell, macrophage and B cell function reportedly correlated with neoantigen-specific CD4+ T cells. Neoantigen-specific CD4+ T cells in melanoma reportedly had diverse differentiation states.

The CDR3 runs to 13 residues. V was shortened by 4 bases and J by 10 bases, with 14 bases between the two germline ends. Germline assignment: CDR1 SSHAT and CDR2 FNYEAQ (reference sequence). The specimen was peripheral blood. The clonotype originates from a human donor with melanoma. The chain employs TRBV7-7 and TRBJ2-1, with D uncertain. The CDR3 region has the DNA TGTGCCAGCAGCTCCTCGGCCGGGCGGGAGCAGTTCTTC. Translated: CASSSSAGREQFF.